Presented here are 17 T cell receptor beta chains from one specimen sequenced in a study of CD8 T cells in acute hepatitis C reinfection. Overall study findings and caveats: Preferential TRBV04 and TRBV06 usage appeared in all groups and was not explained by the naive pool.

Time point given: acute HCV infection, within 168 days of estimated infection date. Hepatitis C virus-specific T cells were sequenced directly ex vivo without in vitro expansion. This table comes from immunoSEQ multiplex PCR, and its TCRdb copy is limited to in-frame clones, with some not included. Seen here are 3,900 or so clones, roughly 40% observed once, and the top ten hold 8.7%. The sample here was HCV NS3-1073 tetramer-sorted CD8+ T cells from PBMCs, taken during acute infection. The origin of the receptors is a man aged 30 to 39 with chronic hepatitis C.

This clone is deemed large. The rearrangement links TRBV10-3 to TRBJ2-7, with D perhaps matching TRBD1 (6 bases). CDR3 length: 15 amino acids. Trimming removed 3 bases at V and 1 base at J, with 13 bases between. CDR1 is ENHRY and CDR2 is SYGVKD in the germline V gene. CDR3 protein: CAISDPDSNSYEQYF. Written as DNA, the CDR3 is TGTGCCATCAGTGATCCGGACAGTAATTCCTACGAGCAGTACTTC.

This clone turned up a few times. The chain recombines TRBV4-2 with TRBJ2-2; 12 nucleotides agree with TRBD2. Germline V CDR1 and CDR2: LGHNA, YNFKEQ. The V segment lost 0 bases and the J segment 1 base; nucleotides outside the gene matches: 0. CDR3 length equals 17 residues. CDR3: CASSQETSGGNTGELFF. The CDR3 DNA reads TGTGCCAGCAGCCAAGAGACTAGCGGGGGGAACACCGGGGAGCTGTTTTTT.

With respect to this clone: It may be a read error: a sequence one base away is much more abundant. The sample holds other DNA sequences that translate to the same CDR3. The chain links TRBV4-2 to TRBJ1-1, with 7 bases lining up with TRBD1. This CDR3 is 13 amino acids long. CDR1 LGHNA and CDR2 YNFKEQ come from the germline V gene. V lost 0 bases and J lost 5; bases outside the gene matches: 0. This CDR3 is CASSQEQGTEAFF. CDR3 nucleotides: TGTGCCAGCAGCCAAGAACAGGGGACTGAAGCTTTCTTT.

This clone showed up just a few times. The rearrangement uses TRBV4-3 and TRBJ1-1; 7 nucleotides agree with TRBD1. The V gene's germline CDR1 is LGHNA and CDR2 YSLEER. The CDR3 covers 14 residues. The junction had 5 bases not matched to a gene; V was cut back by 0 bases and J by 7 bases. The chain's CDR3 is CASSQEGTDLEAFF. The CDR3 nucleotides are TGCGCCAGCAGCCAAGAGGGGACAGATCTTGAAGCTTTCTTT.

The sample holds a few counts of this clone. The gene calls are TRBV4-2 and TRBJ2-2, with 9 bases identical to TRBD1. Germline values: CDR1 LGHNA, CDR2 YNFKEQ. This CDR3 spans 18 amino acids. V was clipped by 0 bases and J by 1 base; unmatched bases: 6. The CDR3, as DNA: TGTGCCAGCAGCCAAGAGATGGGACAGGGCGGGAACACCGGGGAGCTGTTTTTT. Its protein is CASSQEMGQGGNTGELFF.

The sample holds a few counts of this clone. The rearrangement links TRBV4-2 to TRBJ2-2; D is uncertain. V was shortened by 5 bases and J by 0 bases, with 16 bases between the two germline ends. The CDR3 runs to 17 residues. The germline V gene has CDR1 LGHNA and CDR2 YNFKEQ. The CDR3 coding sequence is TGTGCCAGCAGCGCCGAGCCAGGAGCCCCGAACACCGGGGAGCTGTTTTTT. Its translation is CASSAEPGAPNTGELFF.

This clone is judged medium-sized. The J gene is TRBJ2-3, the V gene TRBV9, with 9 bases aligning to TRBD2. Trimming took 4 bases from V and 13 from J; bases not matched to a gene: 10. Germline CDR1 is SGDLS and CDR2 is YYNGEE. The CDR3 loop spans 13 amino acids. The CDR3 sequence: CASSPVAGASEYF. In DNA, the CDR3 is TGTGCCAGCAGCCCGGTAGCGGGAGCCTCGGAGTATTTT.

V gene TRBV7-2 combines with J gene TRBJ2-2; D might be TRBD1 (6 bases). V lost 3 bases to trimming and J lost 6 bases, with 14 bases between them. The V gene's germline CDR1 is SGHTA and CDR2 FQGNSA. The length of the CDR3 is 15 residues. The CDR3 reads CASSFEPGAPGELFF. The CDR3 nucleotides read TGTGCCAGCAGCTTCGAACCAGGGGCTCCCGGGGAGCTGTTTTTT.

In its sample, this clone was seen a few times. V is TRBV29-1 and J is TRBJ2-1; the match to TRBD2 covers 13 bases. Unmatched junction bases numbered 2, after V lost 4 bases and J lost 5 bases. CDR3 length equals 14 residues. Germline CDR1 and CDR2: SQVTM and ANQGSEA. The CDR3 region has the DNA TGCAGCGTTGTACTAGCGGGAGGGGACAATGAGCAGTTCTTC. Translated: CSVVLAGGDNEQFF.

The chain's CDR3 is CASSQEPLAAKGVGELFF. The CDR3 nucleotides read TGTGCCAGCAGCCAAGAGCCGCTAGCGGCCAAAGGTGTCGGGGAGCTGTTTTTT. The chain joins TRBV4-2 to TRBJ2-2; 7 positions agree with TRBD2. CDR1 and CDR2 (germline): LGHNA, YNFKEQ. The CDR3 runs 18 residues. The V segment lost 0 bases and the J segment 7 bases; nucleotides outside the gene matches: 14.

This clone was seen a few times. This chain links TRBV2 with TRBJ1-1; D not resolved. V shed 5 bases and J shed 10 bases, with 11 bases lying between them. CDR1 SNHLY and CDR2 FYNNEI come from the germline V gene. The CDR3 contains 11 residues. CDR3 loop: CASSTAVVAFF. The DNA for the CDR3 is TGTGCCAGCAGTACAGCGGTTGTAGCTTTCTTT.

V is TRBV7-8 and J is TRBJ2-2; D is uncertain. Germline CDR1 is SGHVS and CDR2 is FQNEAQ. The CDR3 has 15 amino acids. Trimming shortened V by 3 bases and J by 6 bases, and 14 bases separated the two germline ends. CDR3 sequence: CASSLEPAAAGELFF. CDR3 sequence (DNA): TGTGCCAGCAGCTTGGAGCCTGCGGCGGCCGGGGAGCTGTTTTTT.

This clone was seen a handful of times. This chain links TRBV4-3 with TRBJ2-7; a weak D match, TRBD1 (5 bases). Germline CDR1 reads LGHNA; CDR2 reads YSLEER. Trimming took 0 bases from V and 7 from J, leaving 19 bases between them. The CDR3 totals 16 residues. For the CDR3, the DNA is TGCGCCAGCAGCCAAGAACAAAGCCAGGGCCTAGGAGAGCAGTACTTC. Protein product: CASSQEQSQGLGEQYF.

This chain joins TRBV4-3 and TRBJ2-7; TRBD2 matches at 10 bases. CDR1 LGHNA and CDR2 YSLEER come from the germline V gene. This CDR3 contains 16 residues. The V and J ends lost 0 bases and 4 bases, in that order; junction bases with no gene match: 6. CDR3 region: CASSQDRIAGGYEQYF. For the CDR3, the DNA is TGCGCCAGCAGCCAAGATCGGATAGCGGGGGGTTACGAGCAGTACTTC.

This clone has just a few counts. This CDR3 is also generated by other DNA sequences in the sample. The chain links TRBV4-3 to TRBJ2-7, with 10 bases that match TRBD2. CDR1 is LGHNA, CDR2 YSLEER, per germline. This CDR3 is built from 16 residues. The trim removed 0 bases at V and 0 bases at J, leaving 2 bases unmatched. The CDR3 region has the DNA TGCGCCAGCAGCCAAGAGCTAGCGGGGGCCTCCTACGAGCAGTACTTC. Protein: CASSQELAGASYEQYF.

V is TRBV4-2 and J is TRBJ2-7; D is perhaps TRBD1 or TRBD2 (5 bases each). CDR1 LGHNA and CDR2 YNFKEQ come from the germline V gene. The V and J ends lost 2 bases and 2 bases respectively, with 10 bases between them. The CDR3 has 14 amino acids. The CDR3: CASSQLPGPYEQYF. CDR3 DNA sequence: TGTGCCAGCAGCCAACTCCCGGGGCCCTACGAGCAGTACTTC.

This clone is medium-sized within its sample. This sample also contains other DNA sequences that code for the same CDR3. J is TRBJ2-7 and V is TRBV4-2, with D perhaps TRBD1 or TRBD2 (6 bases each). Germline CDR1 and CDR2: LGHNA and YNFKEQ. Trimming took off 0 bases at V and 7 bases at J, with 16 bases between the two ends. The CDR3 loop spans 15 amino acids. The chain's CDR3 is CASSQETGGWGEQYF. The CDR3 coding sequence is TGTGCCAGCAGCCAAGAAACCGGGGGCTGGGGGGAGCAGTACTTC.